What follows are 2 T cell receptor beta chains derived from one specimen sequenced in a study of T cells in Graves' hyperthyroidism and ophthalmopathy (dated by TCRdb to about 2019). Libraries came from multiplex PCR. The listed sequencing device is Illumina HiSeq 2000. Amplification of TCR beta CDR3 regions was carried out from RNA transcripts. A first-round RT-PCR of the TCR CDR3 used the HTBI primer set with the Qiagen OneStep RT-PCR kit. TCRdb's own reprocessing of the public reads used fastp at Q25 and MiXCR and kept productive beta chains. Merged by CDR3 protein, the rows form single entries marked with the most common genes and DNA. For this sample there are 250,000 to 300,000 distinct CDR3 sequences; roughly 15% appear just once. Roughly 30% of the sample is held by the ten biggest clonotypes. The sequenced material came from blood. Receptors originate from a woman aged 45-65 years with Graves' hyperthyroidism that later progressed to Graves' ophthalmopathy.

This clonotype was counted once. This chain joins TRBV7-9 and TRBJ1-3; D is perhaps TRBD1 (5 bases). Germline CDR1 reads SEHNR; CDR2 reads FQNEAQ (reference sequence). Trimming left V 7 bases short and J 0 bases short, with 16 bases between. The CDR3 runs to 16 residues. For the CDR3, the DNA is TGTGCCAGCATTCCGGGCTTCCAGGGCTCTGGAAACACCATATATTTT. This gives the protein CASIPGFQGSGNTIYF.

The CDR3 sequence: CASSRGAQQPQHF. CDR3 coding DNA: TGTGCCAGCAGCAGGGGGGCGCAGCAGCCCCAGCATTTT. This chain connects TRBV28 to TRBJ1-5, with TRBD1 identical over 7 bases. CDR1 and CDR2 from the germline V gene are MDHEN and SYDVKM. The CDR3 sequence is 13 residues long. V dropped 6 bases and J dropped 7; count of bases not matched to a gene: 6.